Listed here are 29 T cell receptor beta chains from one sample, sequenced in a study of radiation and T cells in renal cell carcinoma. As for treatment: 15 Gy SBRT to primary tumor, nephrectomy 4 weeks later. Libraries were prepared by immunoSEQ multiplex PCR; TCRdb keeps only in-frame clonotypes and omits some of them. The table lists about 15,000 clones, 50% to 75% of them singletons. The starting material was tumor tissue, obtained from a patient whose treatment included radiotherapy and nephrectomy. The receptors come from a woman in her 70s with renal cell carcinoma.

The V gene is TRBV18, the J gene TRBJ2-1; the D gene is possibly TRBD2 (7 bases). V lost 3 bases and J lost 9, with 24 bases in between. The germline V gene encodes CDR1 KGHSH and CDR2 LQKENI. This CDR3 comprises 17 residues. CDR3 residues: CASSPGSRGGPSREQFF. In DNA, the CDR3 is TGTGCCAGCTCACCCGGGTCGAGGGGGGGCCCCTCCCGTGAGCAGTTCTTC.

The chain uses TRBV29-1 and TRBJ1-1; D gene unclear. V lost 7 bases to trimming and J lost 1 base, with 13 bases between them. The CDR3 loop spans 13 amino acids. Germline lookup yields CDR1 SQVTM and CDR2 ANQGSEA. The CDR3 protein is CSALVRRNTEAFF. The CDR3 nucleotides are TGCAGCGCCCTCGTCAGAAGGAACACTGAAGCTTTCTTT.

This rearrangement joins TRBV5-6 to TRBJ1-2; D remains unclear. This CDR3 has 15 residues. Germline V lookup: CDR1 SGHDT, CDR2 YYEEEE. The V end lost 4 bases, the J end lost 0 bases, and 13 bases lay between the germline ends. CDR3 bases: TGTGCCAGCAGCCTTTTTGACATTCCTAACTATGGCTACACCTTC. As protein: CASSLFDIPNYGYTF.

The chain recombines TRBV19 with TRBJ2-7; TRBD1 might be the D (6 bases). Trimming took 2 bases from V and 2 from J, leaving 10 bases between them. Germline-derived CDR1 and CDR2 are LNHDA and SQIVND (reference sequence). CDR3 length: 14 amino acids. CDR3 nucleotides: TGTGCCAGTAGTATAACAGGGACAACCTACGAGCAGTACTTC. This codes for CASSITGTTYEQYF.

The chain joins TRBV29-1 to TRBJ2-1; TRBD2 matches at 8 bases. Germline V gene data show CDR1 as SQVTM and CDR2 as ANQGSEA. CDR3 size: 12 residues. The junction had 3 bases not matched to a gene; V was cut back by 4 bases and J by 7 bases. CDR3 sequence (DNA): TGCAGCGTTGGACGGGAGGGGAATGAGCAGTTCTTC. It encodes CSVGREGNEQFF.

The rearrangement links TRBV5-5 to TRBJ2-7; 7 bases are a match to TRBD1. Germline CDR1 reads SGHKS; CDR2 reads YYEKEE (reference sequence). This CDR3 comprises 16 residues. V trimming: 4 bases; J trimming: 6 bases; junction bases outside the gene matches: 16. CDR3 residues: CASSQDLQGTLVEQYF. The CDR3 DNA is TGTGCCAGCAGCCAGGATTTACAGGGGACGCTTGTCGAGCAGTACTTC. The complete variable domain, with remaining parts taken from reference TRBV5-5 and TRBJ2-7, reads DAGVTQSPTHLIKTRGQQVTLRCSPISGHKSVSWYQQVLGQGPQFIFQYYEKEERGRGNFPDRFSARQFPNYSSELNVNALLLGDSALYLCASSQDLQGTLVEQYFGPGTRLTVT.

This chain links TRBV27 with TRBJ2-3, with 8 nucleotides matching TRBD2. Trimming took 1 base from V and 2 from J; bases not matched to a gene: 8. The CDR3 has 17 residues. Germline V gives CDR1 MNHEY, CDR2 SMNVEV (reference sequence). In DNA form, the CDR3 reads TGTGCCAGCAGTTTATGGGGCGGGGGGTCCCCCACAGATACGCAGTATTTT. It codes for CASSLWGGGSPTDTQYF.

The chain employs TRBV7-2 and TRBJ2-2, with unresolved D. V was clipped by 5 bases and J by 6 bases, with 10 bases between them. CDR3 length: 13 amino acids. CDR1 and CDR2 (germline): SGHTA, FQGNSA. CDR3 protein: CASSHSDSGELFF. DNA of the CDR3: TGTGCCAGCAGCCACAGTGATTCCGGGGAGCTGTTTTTT.

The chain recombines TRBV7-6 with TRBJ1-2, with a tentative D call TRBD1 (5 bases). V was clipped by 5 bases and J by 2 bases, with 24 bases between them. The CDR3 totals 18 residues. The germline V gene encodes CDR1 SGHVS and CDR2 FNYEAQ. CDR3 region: CASSAGIEGPSSNYGYTF. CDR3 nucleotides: TGTGCCAGCAGCGCAGGAATAGAGGGACCTAGTTCGAACTATGGCTACACCTTC.

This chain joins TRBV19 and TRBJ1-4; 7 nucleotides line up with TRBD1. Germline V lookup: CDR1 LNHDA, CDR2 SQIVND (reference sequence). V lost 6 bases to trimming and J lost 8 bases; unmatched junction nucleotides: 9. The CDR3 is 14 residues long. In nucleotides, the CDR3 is TGTGCCAGTAGCCCGACAGGGTATGAGGAAAAACTGTTTTTT. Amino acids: CASSPTGYEEKLFF.

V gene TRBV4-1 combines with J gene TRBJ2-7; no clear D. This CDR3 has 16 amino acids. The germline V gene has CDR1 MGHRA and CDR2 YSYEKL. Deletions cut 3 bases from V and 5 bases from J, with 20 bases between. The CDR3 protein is CASSHPPRFLPDEQYF. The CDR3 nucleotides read TGCGCCAGCAGCCACCCTCCTCGGTTCCTACCCGACGAGCAGTACTTC.

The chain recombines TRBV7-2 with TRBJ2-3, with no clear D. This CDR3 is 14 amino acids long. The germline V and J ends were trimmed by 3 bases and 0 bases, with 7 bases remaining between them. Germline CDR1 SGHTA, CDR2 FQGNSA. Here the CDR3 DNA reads TGTGCCAGCAGCTTCCTCTCTAGCACAGATACGCAGTATTTT. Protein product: CASSFLSSTDTQYF.

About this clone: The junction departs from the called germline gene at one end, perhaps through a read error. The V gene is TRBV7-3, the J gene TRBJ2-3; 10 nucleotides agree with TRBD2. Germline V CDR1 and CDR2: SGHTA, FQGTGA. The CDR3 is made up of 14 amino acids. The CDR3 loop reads CASSGSGGPLSLDF. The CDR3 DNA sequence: TGTGCCAGCAGCGGTAGCGGGGGGCCTCTCTCGTTAGATTTT.

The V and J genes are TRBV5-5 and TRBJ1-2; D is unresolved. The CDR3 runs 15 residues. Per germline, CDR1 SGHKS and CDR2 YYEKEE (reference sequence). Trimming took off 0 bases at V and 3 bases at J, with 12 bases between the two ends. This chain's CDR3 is CASSLAGSSDYGYTF. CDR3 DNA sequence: TGTGCCAGCAGCTTGGCTGGCAGTTCGGACTATGGCTACACCTTC. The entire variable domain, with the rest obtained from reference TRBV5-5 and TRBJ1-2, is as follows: DAGVTQSPTHLIKTRGQQVTLRCSPISGHKSVSWYQQVLGQGPQFIFQYYEKEERGRGNFPDRFSARQFPNYSSELNVNALLLGDSALYLCASSLAGSSDYGYTFGSGTRLTVV.

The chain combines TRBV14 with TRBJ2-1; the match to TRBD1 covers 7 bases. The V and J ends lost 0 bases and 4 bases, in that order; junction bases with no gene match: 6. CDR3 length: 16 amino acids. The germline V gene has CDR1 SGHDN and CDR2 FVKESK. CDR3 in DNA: TGTGCCAGCAGCCAAGATTGGAGACAGGGTTACAATGAGCAGTTCTTC. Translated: CASSQDWRQGYNEQFF.

Written as DNA, the CDR3 is TGTGCCAGCAGCCTCGGACAGGGCCCTTACTATGGCTACACCTTC. Translation: CASSLGQGPYYGYTF. The gene calls are TRBV5-6 and TRBJ1-2, with 8 nucleotides matching TRBD1. Germline CDR1 and CDR2: SGHDT and YYEEEE. Unmatched junction bases numbered 8, after V lost 4 bases and J lost 3 bases. CDR3 length equals 15 residues.

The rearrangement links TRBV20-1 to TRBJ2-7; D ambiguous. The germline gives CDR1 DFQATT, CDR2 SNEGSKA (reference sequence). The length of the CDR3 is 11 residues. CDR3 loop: CSAFGSYEQYF. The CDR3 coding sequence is TGCAGCGCTTTCGGGTCCTACGAGCAGTACTTC.

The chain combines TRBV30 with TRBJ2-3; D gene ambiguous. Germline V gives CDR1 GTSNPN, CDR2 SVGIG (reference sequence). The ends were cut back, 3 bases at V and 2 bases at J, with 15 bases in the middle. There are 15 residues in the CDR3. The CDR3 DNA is TGTGCCTGGAGCACTTTCCGGCGGCACACAGATACGCAGTATTTT. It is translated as CAWSTFRRHTDTQYF.

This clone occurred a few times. The CDR3 region is CASSLYSPGQGANSPLHF. CDR3 DNA sequence: TGCGCCAGCAGCCTCTACTCTCCGGGACAGGGGGCAAATTCACCCCTCCACTTT. This sequence joins TRBV4-1 and TRBJ1-6, with 12 bases lining up with TRBD1. The CDR3 extends over 18 amino acids. Germline V gives CDR1 MGHRA, CDR2 YSYEKL. The V segment lost 4 bases and the J segment 7 bases; nucleotides outside the gene matches: 11.

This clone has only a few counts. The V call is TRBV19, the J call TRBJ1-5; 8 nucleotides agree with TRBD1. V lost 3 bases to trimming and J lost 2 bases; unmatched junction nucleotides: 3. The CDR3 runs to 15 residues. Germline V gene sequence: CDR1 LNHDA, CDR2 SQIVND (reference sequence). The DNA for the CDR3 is TGTGCCAGTAGTATGACAGGGGACCGCAATCAGCCCCAGCATTTT. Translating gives CASSMTGDRNQPQHF. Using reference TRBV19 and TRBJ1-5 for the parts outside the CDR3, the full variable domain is DGGITQSPKYLFRKEGQNVTLSCEQNLNHDAMYWYRQDPGQGLRLIYYSQIVNDFQKGDIAEGYSVSREKKESFPLTVTSAQKNPTAFYLCASSMTGDRNQPQHFGDGTRLSIL.

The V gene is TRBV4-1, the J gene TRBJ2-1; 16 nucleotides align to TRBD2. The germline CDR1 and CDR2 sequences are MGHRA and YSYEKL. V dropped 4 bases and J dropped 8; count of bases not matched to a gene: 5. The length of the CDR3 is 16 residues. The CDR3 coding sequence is TGCGCCAGCAGCCCGGGGACTAGCGGGAGGGGATATGAGCAGTTCTTC. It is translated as CASSPGTSGRGYEQFF.

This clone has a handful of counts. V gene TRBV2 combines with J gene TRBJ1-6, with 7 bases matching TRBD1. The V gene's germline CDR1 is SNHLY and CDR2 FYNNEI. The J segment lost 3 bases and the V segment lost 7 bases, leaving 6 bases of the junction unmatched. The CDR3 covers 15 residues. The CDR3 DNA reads TGTGCCAGCAAGGGGGACAGTAACTATAATTCACCCCTCCACTTT. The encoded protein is CASKGDSNYNSPLHF. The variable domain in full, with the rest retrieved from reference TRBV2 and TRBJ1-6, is EPEVTQTPSHQVTQMGQEVILRCVPISNHLYFYWYRQILGQKVEFLVSFYNNEISEKSEIFDDQFSVERPDGSNFTLKIRSTKLEDSAMYFCASKGDSNYNSPLHFGNGTRLTVT.

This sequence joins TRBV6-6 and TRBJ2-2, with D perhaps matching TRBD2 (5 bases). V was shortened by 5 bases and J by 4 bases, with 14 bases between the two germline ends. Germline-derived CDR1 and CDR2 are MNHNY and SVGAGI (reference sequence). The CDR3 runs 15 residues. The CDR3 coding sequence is TGTGCCAGCAGTCCTGAAGGACTGCCCACCGGGGAGCTGTTTTTT. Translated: CASSPEGLPTGELFF.

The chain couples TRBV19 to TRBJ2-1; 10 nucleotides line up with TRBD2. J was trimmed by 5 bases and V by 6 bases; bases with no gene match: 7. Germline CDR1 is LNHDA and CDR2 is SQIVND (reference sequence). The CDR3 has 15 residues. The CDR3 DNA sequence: TGTGCCAGTAGCACAACTAGCGGGGCCCACAATGAGCAGTTCTTC. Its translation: CASSTTSGAHNEQFF.

CDR3 in DNA: TGTGCCAGCTCCCCGCGACAGGGGGCGGACTATGGCTACACCTTC. Its translation: CASSPRQGADYGYTF. The rearrangement joins TRBV18 to TRBJ1-2; 10 nucleotides align to TRBD1. V lost 6 bases, J lost 3 bases, and 7 bases stayed unmatched. Germline loops: CDR1 KGHSH, CDR2 LQKENI. The CDR3 totals 15 residues.

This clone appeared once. The CDR3 protein is CASSETLSGANVLTF. The CDR3 DNA is TGTGCCAGCAGCGAAACCCTATCTGGGGCCAACGTCCTGACTTTC. The chain has TRBV7-9 and TRBJ2-6; D gene uncertain. This CDR3 is 15 amino acids long. The ends were cut back, 5 bases at V and 1 base at J, with 9 bases in the middle. Germline loops: CDR1 SEHNR, CDR2 FQNEAQ (reference sequence).

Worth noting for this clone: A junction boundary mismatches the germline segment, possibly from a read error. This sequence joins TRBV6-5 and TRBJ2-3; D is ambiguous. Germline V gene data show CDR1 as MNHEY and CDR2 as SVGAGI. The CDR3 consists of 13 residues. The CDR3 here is CAISEYSTDTQYF. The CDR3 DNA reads TGTGCCATCAGTGAGTACAGCACAGATACGCAGTATTTT.

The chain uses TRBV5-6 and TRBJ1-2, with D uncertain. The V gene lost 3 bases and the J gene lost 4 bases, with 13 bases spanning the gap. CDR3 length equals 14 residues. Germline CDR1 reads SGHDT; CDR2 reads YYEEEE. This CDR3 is CASSSAGLPYGYTF. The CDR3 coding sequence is TGTGCCAGCAGCTCCGCGGGCCTTCCCTATGGCTACACCTTC.

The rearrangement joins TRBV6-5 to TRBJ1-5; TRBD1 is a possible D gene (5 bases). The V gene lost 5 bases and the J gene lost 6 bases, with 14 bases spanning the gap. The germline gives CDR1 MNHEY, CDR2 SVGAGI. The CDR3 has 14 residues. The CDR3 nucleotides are TGTGCCAGCAGTCAAAATCGGGACGGTCAGCCCCAGCATTTT. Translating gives CASSQNRDGQPQHF.